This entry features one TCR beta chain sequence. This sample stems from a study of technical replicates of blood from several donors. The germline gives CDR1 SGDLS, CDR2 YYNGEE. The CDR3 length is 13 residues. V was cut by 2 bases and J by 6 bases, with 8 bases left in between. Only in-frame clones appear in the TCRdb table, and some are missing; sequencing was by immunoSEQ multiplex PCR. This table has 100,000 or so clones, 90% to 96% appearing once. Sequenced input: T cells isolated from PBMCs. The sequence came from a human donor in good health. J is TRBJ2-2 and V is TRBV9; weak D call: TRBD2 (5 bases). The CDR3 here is CASSVTSPGELFF. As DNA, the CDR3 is TGTGCCAGCAGCGTTACTAGTCCCGGGGAGCTGTTTTTT. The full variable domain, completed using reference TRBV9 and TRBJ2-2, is DSGVTQTPKHLITATGQRVTLRCSPRSGDLSVYWYQQSLDQGLQFLIQYYNGEERAKGNILERFSAQQFPDLHSELNLSSLELGDSALYFCASSVTSPGELFFGEGSRLTVL.